This T cell receptor (beta chain) was recorded in a study of shared clonotypes between healthy human individuals. TCRdb's table, derived via immunoSEQ multiplex PCR, lists solely in-frame clones and lacks some. Of approximately 2,000,000 clones detected, roughly 93% appear once; the ten largest clones hold 1.5% to 2%. Germline assignment: CDR1 SGHDT and CDR2 YYEEEE. The J segment lost 9 bases and the V segment lost 4 bases, leaving 11 bases of the junction unmatched. The CDR3 runs to 15 residues. Positively selected for CCR7, the CD45RO-negative cells used as naive CD8 cells excluded terminally differentiated effector memory CD45RA+ cells.

Source material: naive CD8+ T cells from PBMCs. This clonotype was sampled from a young man in good health. Some clones in this sample may be carry-over from other donors' samples. The J gene is TRBJ1-4, the V gene TRBV5-6; TRBD1 aligns across 8 bases. CDR3 nucleotides: TGTGCCAGCAGCCTCCGACAGGGGAGGGGGAAAAAACTGTTTTTT. Protein product: CASSLRQGRGKKLFF.